This TCR beta chain was identified during a study of T cell changes during pregnancy in multiple sclerosis. This CDR3 has 16 amino acids. Per the germline V gene, CDR1 is SGHRS and CDR2 is YFSETQ. The trim removed 4 bases at V and 2 bases at J, leaving 4 bases unmatched. The data were produced by immunoSEQ multiplex PCR, yet TCRdb's version contains in-frame clones alone and is incomplete. Among some 49,000 clones, more than 85% were seen once, and the ten largest hold approximately 5.6%. The chain employs TRBV5-1 and TRBJ2-3; 13 bases align to TRBD2. Here the sequenced sample was CD8+ T cells from peripheral blood mononuclear cells, taken in the first trimester of pregnancy. This clonotype was sampled from a female donor with multiple sclerosis, enrolled in a pregnancy study. The CDR3 region has the DNA TGCGCCAGCAGCCCTGGACTAGCGGGGGTCACAGATACGCAGTATTTT. This encodes CASSPGLAGVTDTQYF. Drawing the rest from reference TRBV5-1 and TRBJ2-3, the complete variable domain is KAGVTQTPRYLIKTRGQQVTLSCSPISGHRSVSWYQQTPGQGLQFLFEYFSETQRNKGNFPGRFSGRQFSNSRSEMNVSTLELGDSALYLCASSPGLAGVTDTQYFGPGTRLTVL.